The 17 T cell receptor beta chains presented below share a single source sample, sequenced in a study of T cells in Graves' hyperthyroidism and ophthalmopathy. Researchers amplified the TCR beta CDR3 regions from RNA transcripts. First-round RT-PCR of the TCR CDR3 relied on the HTBI primer set. TCRdb analysed the multiplex PCR reads with MiXCR anew, one entry per CDR3 protein. The sample yields fewer than 750,000 distinct CDR3 sequences, about 14% seen once. Specimen: blood. Every receptor here comes from a woman between 45 and 65 years old with Graves' ophthalmopathy.

To note about this clonotype: This clone may be a read error of a much larger clone one base away. This chain connects TRBV10-3 to TRBJ1-2, with D possibly matching TRBD1 (6 bases). The germline gives CDR1 ENHRY, CDR2 SYGVKD. The CDR3 is 13 residues long. Between the trimmed V and J ends, which lost 6 bases and 9 bases, there was a span of 17 bases. The CDR3 is CAIRVTGQECYTF. For the CDR3, the DNA is TGTGCCATCAGGGTCACAGGGCAGGAGTGCTACACCTTC.

This clonotype was detected a few times. This chain links TRBV7-6 with TRBJ2-5, with unresolved D. Germline V gives CDR1 SGHVS, CDR2 FNYEAQ. V lost 2 bases, J lost 0 bases, and 10 bases lay in between. The CDR3 consists of 15 residues. This CDR3 reads CASSLYPGDQETQYF. In DNA, the CDR3 is TGTGCCAGCAGCTTATACCCGGGTGACCAAGAGACCCAGTACTTC.

Details on this clonotype: A single base separates this from a much larger clone, so it may be a read error. V gene TRBV6-9 combines with J gene TRBJ2-1; D is perhaps TRBD2 (6 bases). Trimming shortened V by 11 bases and J by 6 bases, and 23 bases separated the two germline ends. CDR3 size: 15 residues. CDR1 is MNHGY, CDR2 SVAAGI, per germline. The CDR3 nucleotides are TGTGCCCTCAGTATTGGGACTGGATGGCTCAATGAGCAGTTCTTC. Encoded protein: CALSIGTGWLNEQFF.

This clonotype was recorded many times. The rearrangement joins TRBV28 to TRBJ2-3; maybe TRBD1 (6 bases). There are 16 residues in the CDR3. Germline CDR1 and CDR2: MDHEN and SYDVKM. V lost 1 base, J lost 4 bases, and 15 bases lay in between. CDR3 protein: CASSLLPGGSADTQYF. The CDR3 bases are TGTGCCAGCAGTTTATTACCTGGGGGCTCCGCAGATACGCAGTATTTT.

This clonotype was counted many times. V gene TRBV7-2 combines with J gene TRBJ2-7; TRBD2 agrees at 10 bases. The V segment lost 0 bases and the J segment 1 base; nucleotides outside the gene matches: 6. CDR3 length: 17 residues. The germline gives CDR1 SGHTA, CDR2 FQGNSA. The CDR3 sequence: CASSLATSGLNSYEQYF. The CDR3 DNA reads TGTGCCAGCAGCTTAGCGACTAGCGGGTTGAATTCCTACGAGCAGTACTTC.

With regard to this clonotype: This clone may be a read error of a much larger clone one base away. The chain uses TRBV7-2 and TRBJ1-1, with D possibly matching TRBD1 (5 bases). V was clipped by 5 bases and J by 0 bases, with 10 bases between them. The CDR3 is made up of 14 amino acids. CDR1 SGHTA and CDR2 FQGNSA come from the germline V gene. CDR3 region: CASSTGPLNTEAFF. CDR3 sequence (DNA): TGTGCCAGCAGCACGGGACCGCTGAACACTGAAGCTTTCTTT. Supplemented by reference TRBV7-2 and TRBJ1-1, the full variable domain reads GAGVSQSPSNKVTEKGKDVELRCDPISGHTALYWYRQSLGQGLEFLIYFQGNSAPDKSGLPSDRFSAERTGGSVSTLTIQRTQQEDSAVYLCASSTGPLNTEAFFGQGTRLTVV.

This clonotype was seen at least ten times. The chain joins TRBV7-2 to TRBJ2-1; D is uncertain. This CDR3 is 12 amino acids long. Trimming took off 6 bases at V and 9 bases at J, with 12 bases between the two ends. In germline, CDR1 is SGHTA, CDR2 FQGNSA. The CDR3, as DNA: TGTGCCAGCAGAGCGACATACGGTGAGCAGTTCTTC. It codes for CASRATYGEQFF.

This clonotype was picked up a small number of times. The chain links TRBV11-3 to TRBJ2-4, with TRBD1 as a possible D gene (6 bases). From germline, CDR1 is SGHNT and CDR2 YENEEA. The CDR3 is made up of 16 amino acids. Between the trimmed V and J ends, which lost 5 bases and 4 bases, there was a span of 18 bases. CDR3 nucleotide sequence: TGTGCCAGCAGCCCCTTGGGACAAACTCCGAAAAACATTCAGTACTTC. This codes for CASSPLGQTPKNIQYF.

This clonotype was observed at least ten times. The CDR3 is CASRQRLAGVRYNEQFF. Here the CDR3 DNA reads TGTGCCAGCAGACAACGACTAGCGGGAGTTCGATACAATGAGCAGTTCTTC. The rearrangement joins TRBV7-2 to TRBJ2-1; 12 bases are a match to TRBD2. Germline lookup yields CDR1 SGHTA and CDR2 FQGNSA. The ends lost 6 bases at V and 4 bases at J; junction bases unmatched: 10. The CDR3 is 17 amino acids.

This clonotype came up a few times. Sequence at one end of the junction differs from germline and may be a read error. This chain uses TRBV4-3 with TRBJ2-1; 9 bases match TRBD2. The length of the CDR3 is 18 residues. Germline assignment: CDR1 LGHNA and CDR2 YSLEER. CDR3 DNA: TGCGCCAGCAGCGTAGTTAGGGAGCGGGAGGCCTCCAACAATGAGCAGTTCTTC. Its translation is CASSVVREREASNNEQFF.

In this sample, this clonotype turned up many times. The chain recombines TRBV6-1 with TRBJ1-5; D unresolved. The CDR3 covers 15 residues. The V end lost 1 base, the J end lost 6 bases, and 13 bases lay between the germline ends. Germline values: CDR1 MNHNS, CDR2 SASEGT. In DNA, the CDR3 is TGTGCCAGCAGTGAAGAGGGAGGCCCCGCTCAGCCCCAGCATTTT. As protein: CASSEEGGPAQPQHF.

This clonotype appeared a few times. The chain combines TRBV4-1 with TRBJ2-7; TRBD1 aligns across 7 bases. This CDR3 region has 14 residues. CDR1 is MGHRA and CDR2 is YSYEKL in the germline V gene. Trimming removed 2 bases from V and 4 bases from J; junction bases left unmatched: 5. The CDR3 sequence is CASSQPGQRYEQYF. CDR3 bases: TGCGCCAGCAGCCAACCGGGACAGCGATACGAGCAGTACTTC.

The chain combines TRBV4-3 with TRBJ2-3, with TRBD2 matching 8 bases. This CDR3 is 16 amino acids long. Germline V gene data show CDR1 as LGHNA and CDR2 as YSLEER. V shed 7 bases and J 0 bases; nucleotides not matched to a gene: 9. CDR3: CASTRSGSPSTDTQYF. CDR3 DNA: TGCGCCAGCACCCGGAGCGGGAGCCCCAGCACAGATACGCAGTATTTT.

V and J are TRBV4-1 and TRBJ2-1, with TRBD2 as a possible D gene (6 bases). The CDR3 covers 16 residues. Trimming took 3 bases from V and 6 from J, leaving 18 bases between them. Germline V gene data show CDR1 as MGHRA and CDR2 as YSYEKL. The CDR3 DNA follows: TGCGCCAGCAGCCATAACCGGGACTCAAGACGCAATGAGCAGTTCTTC. Translation gives CASSHNRDSRRNEQFF.

This clonotype was picked up a small number of times. The chain carries TRBV12-3 or TRBV12-4 and TRBJ1-1, with D unresolved. The CDR3 contains 13 residues. V was cut by 3 bases and J by 3 bases, with 8 bases left in between. CDR3 loop: CASSFVAYTEAFF. CDR3 sequence (DNA): TGTGCCAGCAGTTTTGTTGCTTACACTGAAGCTTTCTTT.

This clonotype appeared a few times. The chain uses TRBV5-6 and TRBJ1-2; a weak D match, TRBD1 (5 bases). Per the germline V gene, CDR1 is SGHDT and CDR2 is YYEEEE. This CDR3 region has 15 residues. Trimming removed 2 bases from V and 8 bases from J, with 19 bases in between. The CDR3 sequence is CASSFSGKPARGYTF. The CDR3 nucleotides are TGTGCCAGCAGCTTCTCAGGGAAGCCCGCTAGGGGCTACACCTTC.

In this sample, this clonotype turned up a few times. The rearrangement uses TRBV19 and TRBJ2-7; tentative D call: TRBD2 (6 bases). V was cut by 7 bases and J by 3 bases, with 10 bases left in between. Germline V CDR1 and CDR2: LNHDA, SQIVND (reference sequence). This CDR3 has 12 residues. The CDR3 region has the DNA TGTGCCAGTACTAGCGCCAACTACGAGCAGTACTTC. Protein sequence: CASTSANYEQYF.